This T cell receptor beta chain was found in a study of cytomegalovirus exposure and HLA in healthy donors. Notes on the study in general: Owing to their indistinguishability, certain V segments, notably TRBV6-2 and TRBV6-3, were excluded. Rarity marked most TCR sequences, yet some public TCRs occurred in many donors. Accurate predictions that matched the HLA-A and HLA-B alleles of most subjects were reportedly made from TCR beta sequences.

The ends lost 5 bases at V and 4 bases at J; junction bases unmatched: 6. The CDR3 is made up of 14 amino acids. CDR1 LNHDA and CDR2 SQIVND come from the germline V gene (reference sequence). This clone has just one count. Its antigen is undetermined. The PCR was carried out with 60 Vbeta primers and 13 Jbeta primers. TCRdb keeps only in-frame clones here, not all; method: immunoSEQ multiplex PCR. The table records around 150,000 clones, approximately 83% of them present only once. V is TRBV19 and J is TRBJ1-2; 8 positions match TRBD1. The TCR sequence derives from a woman between 40 and 55 years old in good health and CMV-seronegative. Source material: PBMCs. The CDR3 spells CASSAQGAGYGYTF. DNA of the CDR3: TGTGCCAGTAGTGCTCAGGGGGCGGGCTATGGCTACACCTTC.